This section outlines one T cell receptor beta chain sequence together with its context. Its antigen is not identified. V was clipped by 5 bases and J by 10 bases; unmatched bases: 4. Germline lookup yields CDR1 MNHNY and CDR2 SVGAGI (reference sequence). The CDR3 extends over 14 amino acids. The protocol was immunoSEQ multiplex PCR, while the TCRdb copy is restricted to in-frame clones and leaves out a portion. The repertoire holds 100,000 to 150,000 clones, with approximately 85% as singletons. The data belong to a study of T cell responses to AZD1222 COVID-19 vaccine. General study findings and limits: Nearly half of the spike-specific TCRs reportedly recognize variant regions that carry no mutations.

The gene calls are TRBV6-6 and TRBJ1-6, with 11 bases fitting TRBD1. Material: peripheral blood, obtained 28 days after the second AZD1222 dose. This receptor was identified in an adult who received the AZD1222 COVID-19 vaccine. CDR3 DNA: TGTGCCAGCAGTCCGGGGACAGGGGGATCACCCCTCCACTTT. Translating it yields CASSPGTGGSPLHF.